This T cell receptor (beta chain) was identified during a study of follicular helper T cells after annual influenza vaccination. Study-wide points: ICOS+CD38+ cTfh clonality change tracked circulating plasmablast frequency change.

Only in-frame clones appear in the TCRdb table, and some are missing; sequencing was by immunoSEQ multiplex PCR. The sample carries about 9,900 clones, roughly 80% recorded once. As to this clone: Its antigen remains unidentified.

This CDR3 is 15 amino acids long. Germline lookup yields CDR1 MNHEY and CDR2 SVGAGI. V was pared by 7 bases and J by 3 bases, with 11 bases of the junction left unmatched. As to time point: 2013-2014 season, 7 days after vaccination. Blood volume per time point ranged from roughly 35 to 110 mL. The J gene is TRBJ2-7, the V gene TRBV6-5; 8 nucleotides align to TRBD1. The sequencing used CXCR5- memory CD4+ T cells sorted from blood, collected 7 days after influenza vaccination. This sequence was found in an adult who received the influenza vaccine. The CDR3 nucleotides read TGTGCCAGCACCCTCGGACAGGGAGAGGGCTACGAGCAGTACTTC. This sequence encodes CASTLGQGEGYEQYF.